This T cell receptor (beta chain) was identified during a study of CD8+ T cells in alopecia areata. About the research overall: Severity of treated patients was scored by affected scalp percentage.

The V and J ends lost 1 base and 2 bases respectively, with 14 bases between them. In germline, CDR1 is SEHNR, CDR2 FQNEAQ (reference sequence). The CDR3 length is 16 residues. Reverse transcribed after extraction, RNA yielded cDNA as the sequencing template. The protocol was immunoSEQ multiplex PCR, while the TCRdb copy is restricted to in-frame clones and leaves out a portion. The sample has 110,000 or so clones; roughly three fifths are singletons. Treatment meaning: oral pan-JAK inhibitor, 5-10 mg twice daily. This receptor was identified in a human donor with alopecia areata. The chain has TRBV7-9 and TRBJ2-5; D is tentatively TRBD1 or TRBD2 (6 bases each). Sample: CD4+ T cells sorted from blood, taken at week 24, from a patient treated with tofacitinib. The CDR3 DNA is TGTGCCAGCAGCTTAGGAAGGGGGGTTCGTCAAGAGACCCAGTACTTC. Amino acids: CASSLGRGVRQETQYF.